The T cell receptor (beta chain) described here comes from a study of control samples from healthy donors and cancer patients. The method was immunoSEQ multiplex PCR; TCRdb's version includes in-frame clones alone and lacks a portion of them. The repertoire holds about 94,000 clones, with 90% as singletons. Per germline, CDR1 SNHLY and CDR2 FYNNEI. V gave up 6 bases and J gave up 0 bases; unmatched junction bases: 6. The CDR3 sequence is 16 residues long. The chain joins TRBV2 to TRBJ1-5, with 9 bases identical to TRBD1. The TCR originated in a young woman in good health. Sequencing input: blood. The CDR3 coding sequence is TGTGCCAGCAGGCCGACAGGGGGGAATAGCAATCAGCCCCAGCATTTT. Translating gives CASRPTGGNSNQPQHF.